The clone carrying this T cell receptor (beta chain) was detected many times. Its antigen is currently unknown. The entry originates in a study of human T cells and chemical hapten exposure. Across the whole study: Weekly diphenylcyclopropenone doses were given to patients' scalps across the roughly 25-week study. DPC (0.01%) was patch tested on the upper back and read at 6 days. There were per-sample TCR yield variations, arising mainly from small pooled library volume differences. Study findings and constraints: Controls formed significantly fewer large CDR3 similarity clusters than expanded TCRs did.

As for time point: patch test 1, 2 weeks after DPC sensitization. The sample's treatment: therapeutic diphenylcyclopropenone sensitization with weekly scalp DPC. Germline CDR1 and CDR2: SGHTA and FQGNSA. The CDR3 length is 14 residues. V dropped 1 base and J dropped 6 bases, with 13 bases sitting between them. TCRdb reanalysed the RACE reads using MiXCR and keeps one entry per CDR3 protein. The data contain 300,000 to 350,000 distinct CDR3 sequences, about 7% of them singletons. The sequence was collected from a woman aged 18-30 years with alopecia areata. Some clones in this sample may be carry-over from other donors' samples. The sequences come from whole blood, collected in connection with sensitization to the hapten diphenylcyclopropenone (DPC). V usage is TRBV7-2 and J usage is TRBJ2-7; D is tentatively TRBD1 or TRBD2 (5 bases each). CDR3: CASSLGGAPGEQYF. CDR3 DNA sequence: TGTGCCAGCAGCTTAGGAGGGGCGCCCGGCGAGCAGTACTTC. Using reference TRBV7-2 and TRBJ2-7 for the parts outside the CDR3, the full variable domain is GAGVSQSPSNKVTEKGKDVELRCDPISGHTALYWYRQSLGQGLEFLIYFQGNSAPDKSGLPSDRFSAERTGGSVSTLTIQRTQQEDSAVYLCASSLGGAPGEQYFGPGTRLTVT.